This T cell receptor beta chain was sequenced during a study of blood T cell repertoires in COVID-19. In the study overall: T cells, B-cell-depleted T cells, or PBMCs supplied cDNA or gDNA.

This CDR3 contains 15 residues. Trimming pared 7 bases from V and 0 bases from J, leaving 14 bases between. Germline CDR1 is SGDLS and CDR2 is YYNGEE. The Seattle patients, enrolled during active infection, were followed longitudinally. Assay: immunoSEQ multiplex PCR; the TCRdb copy retains only in-frame clones and omits some. The sample shows 250,000 to 350,000 clones, around nine tenths of them seen only once. The sequenced sample was peripheral blood. This TCR was recovered from a woman between 70 and 85 years old with COVID-19, enrolled during active disease. J is TRBJ1-5 and V is TRBV9; no firm D call. This CDR3 is CASVWENDSNQPQHF. The DNA for the CDR3 is TGTGCCAGCGTCTGGGAGAATGATAGCAATCAGCCCCAGCATTTT.